The 19 T cell receptor beta chains given below trace back to one sample, sequenced in a study of CD8 T cells in ankylosing spondylitis. Study-level results: Ankylosing spondylitis blood appeared to be characterized by a TCR beta motif of eight highly homologous variants.

TCRdb re-called the 5' RACE reads with MiXCR, one entry per CDR3 protein. The data contain fewer than 650,000 distinct CDR3 sequences, over 9.5% of them singletons. Their antigen targets remain unknown. Input material: blood, either unsorted or a sorted T cell fraction (not recorded which). The receptors shown here come from a male donor with ankylosing spondylitis.

The rearrangement joins TRBV20-1 to TRBJ2-1; TRBD2 aligns across 10 bases. The length of the CDR3 is 15 residues. With V trimmed by 5 bases and J by 1 base, 5 bases remained unmatched. In germline, CDR1 is DFQATT, CDR2 SNEGSKA (reference sequence). CDR3 protein: CSASSGSGSYNEQFF. CDR3 coding DNA: TGCAGTGCTTCTAGCGGGAGTGGGTCCTACAATGAGCAGTTCTTC.

The chain has TRBV2 and TRBJ2-1; 13 bases map to TRBD2. Germline V gene lookup returns CDR1 SNHLY and CDR2 FYNNEI. CDR3 length: 19 residues. V trimming: 5 bases; J trimming: 0 bases; junction bases outside the gene matches: 10. CDR3 protein: CASSRWTSGRVSSYNEQFF. In DNA form, the CDR3 reads TGTGCCAGCAGTCGCTGGACTAGCGGGAGAGTAAGCTCCTACAATGAGCAGTTCTTC. Complete variable domain (other parts from reference TRBV2 and TRBJ2-1): EPEVTQTPSHQVTQMGQEVILRCVPISNHLYFYWYRQILGQKVEFLVSFYNNEISEKSEIFDDQFSVERPDGSNFTLKIRSTKLEDSAMYFCASSRWTSGRVSSYNEQFFGPGTRLTVL.

This clonotype was counted at least ten times. V gene TRBV4-1 combines with J gene TRBJ2-5, with D perhaps being TRBD1 or TRBD2 (6 bases each). The CDR3 totals 17 residues. Trimming stripped 0 bases from V and 4 bases from J, with 18 bases between. In germline, CDR1 is MGHRA, CDR2 YSYEKL. The CDR3 region is CASSQDPPGAVGETQYF. In nucleotides, the CDR3 is TGCGCCAGCAGCCAAGATCCCCCGGGGGCGGTGGGAGAGACCCAGTACTTC.

The gene calls are TRBV20-1 and TRBJ2-7; either TRBD1 or TRBD2 may fit D (5 bases each). Trimming shortened V by 3 bases and J by 5 bases, and 8 bases separated the two germline ends. The CDR3 sequence is 11 residues long. Germline V gives CDR1 DFQATT, CDR2 SNEGSKA (reference sequence). The CDR3 bases are TGCAGTGCTAGGGGGGTGGACGAGCAGTACGTC. It specifies CSARGVDEQYV.

A few counts support this clonotype. The chain has TRBV4-1 and TRBJ2-7; 7 positions agree with TRBD1. This CDR3 has 16 residues. The J segment lost 0 bases and the V segment lost 1 base, leaving 6 bases of the junction unmatched. Germline V lookup: CDR1 MGHRA, CDR2 YSYEKL. The CDR3 sequence is CASSQGTGDRSYEQYV. The DNA for the CDR3 is TGCGCCAGCAGCCAAGGAACAGGGGACCGCTCCTACGAGCAGTACGTC.

This clonotype has a handful of counts. This chain joins TRBV11-1 and TRBJ2-1; 12 nucleotides agree with TRBD2. The CDR3 consists of 18 residues. Germline CDR1 SGHAT, CDR2 FQDESV (reference sequence). With 4 bases clipped from V and 0 bases from J, the junction kept 7 bases outside the gene matches. This CDR3 is CASSSLAGGSHSYNEQFF. CDR3 nucleotide sequence: TGTGCCAGCAGCTCTCTAGCGGGAGGGTCCCACTCCTACAATGAGCAGTTCTTC.

This clonotype showed up just a few times. The rearrangement links TRBV20-1 to TRBJ2-3, with a tentative D call TRBD2 (6 bases). The CDR3 covers 14 residues. CDR1 is DFQATT and CDR2 is SNEGSKA in the germline V gene (reference sequence). V gave up 6 bases and J gave up 2 bases, with 15 bases separating them. Here the CDR3 DNA reads TGCAGTGCCACTAGCCCCGGATTCACAGATACGCAGTATTTT. Residues: CSATSPGFTDTQYF.

This clonotype came up many times. V is TRBV7-9 and J is TRBJ1-1; D call uncertain. The CDR3 consists of 13 residues. V lost 2 bases, J lost 3 bases, and 7 bases lay in between. Germline V gene sequence: CDR1 SEHNR, CDR2 FQNEAQ (reference sequence). For the CDR3, the DNA is TGTGCCAGCAGCTTACAGAGGGACACTGAAGCTTTCTTT. Encoded protein: CASSLQRDTEAFF.

The sample holds many counts of this clonotype. The genes are TRBV7-2 and TRBJ1-2; D uncertain. This CDR3 comprises 14 residues. Trimming removed 2 bases at V and 2 bases at J, with 9 bases between. CDR1 is SGHTA, CDR2 FQGNSA, per germline. The CDR3 DNA is TGTGCCAGCAGCTTACTTACAAGGAACTATGGCTACACCTTC. It codes for CASSLLTRNYGYTF.

This clonotype occurred a few times. The CDR3 bases are TGCAGCGTTGATGGGACCCTCGGGACCCAGTACTTC. The encoded protein is CSVDGTLGTQYF. V and J are TRBV29-1 and TRBJ2-5, with D perhaps TRBD1 or TRBD2 (5 bases each). V was shortened by 3 bases and J by 7 bases, with 12 bases between the two germline ends. CDR3 length: 12 amino acids. Germline V lookup: CDR1 SQVTM, CDR2 ANQGSEA.

The rearrangement joins TRBV20-1 to TRBJ2-1; D perhaps matches TRBD2 (6 bases). The CDR3 is made up of 12 amino acids. Trimming stripped 3 bases from V and 6 bases from J, with 9 bases between. The germline V gene encodes CDR1 DFQATT and CDR2 SNEGSKA (reference sequence). CDR3 in DNA: TGCAGTGCTAGGCTAGCGAGCAATGAGCAGTTCTTC. This codes for CSARLASNEQFF.

This clonotype was seen only a few times. The chain uses TRBV7-9 and TRBJ2-2; TRBD1 aligns across 10 bases. After removal of 5 bases from V and 4 bases from J, the junction contained 4 bases not matched to a gene. Germline CDR1 is SEHNR and CDR2 is FQNEAQ (reference sequence). The CDR3 loop spans 15 amino acids. The CDR3 DNA reads TGTGCCAGCAGCGCCGGGACAGGGGCCACCGGGGAGCTGTTTTTT. It specifies CASSAGTGATGELFF. The whole variable domain, filled in from reference TRBV7-9 and TRBJ2-2, reads DTGVSQNPRHKITKRGQNVTFRCDPISEHNRLYWYRQTLGQGPEFLTYFQNEAQLEKSRLLSDRFSAERPKGSFSTLEIQRTEQGDSAMYLCASSAGTGATGELFFGEGSRLTVL.

The chain uses TRBV21-1 and TRBJ2-4. TRBV21-1 is a pseudogene segment. This CDR3 has 15 residues. The CDR3 spells CASSKLQEAKNIQYF. CDR3 sequence (DNA): TGTGCCAGCAGCAAGTTGCAGGAGGCCAAAAACATTCAGTACTTC.

The chain uses TRBV20-1 and TRBJ2-5, with 8 bases that match TRBD2. CDR1 is DFQATT, CDR2 SNEGSKA, per germline (reference sequence). V was pared by 5 bases and J by 5 bases, with 10 bases of the junction left unmatched. The CDR3 has 14 amino acids. CDR3 coding DNA: TGCAGTGCTCGTCAACTAGCGGTTTTGGAGACCCAGTACTTC. Its protein is CSARQLAVLETQYF.

The genes are TRBV5-1 and TRBJ1-1; D unresolved. The CDR3 runs to 14 residues. CDR1 is SGHRS and CDR2 is YFSETQ in the germline V gene. V dropped 1 base and J dropped 4 bases, with 11 bases sitting between them. CDR3 DNA: TGCGCCAGCAGCTTGAGGGTCGCGGGCACTGAAGCTTTCTTT. It specifies CASSLRVAGTEAFF.

This clonotype was recorded a few times. The chain joins TRBV5-1 to TRBJ2-5, with TRBD2 identical over 7 bases. Germline V CDR1 and CDR2: SGHRS, YFSETQ. The CDR3 contains 15 residues. The V and J ends lost 1 base and 0 bases, in that order; junction bases with no gene match: 3. The DNA of the CDR3 is TGCGCCAGCAGCTTGTTGCGGGGGTACCAAGAGACCCAGTACTTC. Translation: CASSLLRGYQETQYF.

In its sample, this clonotype was seen many times. The CDR3: CASSPSGQGFGYTF. The CDR3 coding sequence is TGTGCCAGCAGTCCCTCCGGACAGGGGTTTGGCTACACCTTC. The chain is built from TRBV12-3 or TRBV12-4 and TRBJ1-2; 9 bases agree with TRBD1. This CDR3 has 14 amino acids. V shed 5 bases and J 7 bases; nucleotides not matched to a gene: 8.

The rearrangement links TRBV20-1 to TRBJ2-5; 8 bases fit TRBD1. This CDR3 is built from 15 residues. CDR1 is DFQATT and CDR2 is SNEGSKA in the germline V gene (reference sequence). After removal of 6 bases from V and 3 bases from J, the junction contained 12 bases not matched to a gene. CDR3 sequence reads: CSAEQGGGWKETQYF. The CDR3 DNA is TGCAGTGCGGAACAGGGGGGAGGTTGGAAAGAGACCCAGTACTTC.

This clonotype was seen more than once but under ten times. The rearrangement joins TRBV29-1 to TRBJ2-7; 8 positions agree with TRBD2. This CDR3 is built from 13 residues. Germline V lookup: CDR1 SQVTM, CDR2 ANQGSEA. The junction had 8 bases not matched to a gene; V was cut back by 4 bases and J by 6 bases. The CDR3 here is CSVVGDREGEQYV. The CDR3 bases are TGCAGCGTTGTTGGGGACCGGGAGGGCGAGCAGTACGTC.